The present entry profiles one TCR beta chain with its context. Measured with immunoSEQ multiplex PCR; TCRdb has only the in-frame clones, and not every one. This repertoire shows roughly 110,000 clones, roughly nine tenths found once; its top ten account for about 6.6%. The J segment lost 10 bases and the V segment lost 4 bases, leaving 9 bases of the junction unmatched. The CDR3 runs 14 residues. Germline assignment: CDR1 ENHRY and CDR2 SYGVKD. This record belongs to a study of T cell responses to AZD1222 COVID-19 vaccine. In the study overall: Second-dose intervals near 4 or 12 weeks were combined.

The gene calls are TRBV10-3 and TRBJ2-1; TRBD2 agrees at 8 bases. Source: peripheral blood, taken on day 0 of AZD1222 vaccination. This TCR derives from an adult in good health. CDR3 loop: CAISGTSLSGEQFF. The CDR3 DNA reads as TGTGCCATCAGTGGGACTAGCCTATCCGGGGAGCAGTTCTTC.